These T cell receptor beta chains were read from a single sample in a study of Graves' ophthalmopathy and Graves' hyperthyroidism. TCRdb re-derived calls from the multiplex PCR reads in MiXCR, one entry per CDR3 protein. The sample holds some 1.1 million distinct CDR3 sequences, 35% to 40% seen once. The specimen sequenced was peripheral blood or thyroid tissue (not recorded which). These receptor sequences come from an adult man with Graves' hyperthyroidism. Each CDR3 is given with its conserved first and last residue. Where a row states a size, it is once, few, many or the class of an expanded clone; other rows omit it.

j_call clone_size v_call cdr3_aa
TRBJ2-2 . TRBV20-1 CSASLVAGAGELFF
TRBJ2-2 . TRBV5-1 CASSLGLAGGPGTGELFF
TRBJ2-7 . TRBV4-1 CASSQELVREQYF
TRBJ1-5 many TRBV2 CASRIRDLGNQPQHF
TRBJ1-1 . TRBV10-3 CAISESPGRKGTEAFF
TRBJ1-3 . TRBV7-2 CASSLRGRYTIYF
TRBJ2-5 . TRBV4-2 CASSIRQLTTQETQYF
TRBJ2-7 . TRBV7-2 CASSLRGRVPGEQCF
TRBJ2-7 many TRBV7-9 CASSLVLVGEQYF
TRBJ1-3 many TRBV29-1 CSVGLADRGRNTIYF
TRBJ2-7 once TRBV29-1 CSVEQGTAYEQYF
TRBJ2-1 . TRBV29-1 CSVVSFNEQFF
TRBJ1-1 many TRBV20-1 CSARTPRGTNTEAFF
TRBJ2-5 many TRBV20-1 CSARDGTSGEETQYF
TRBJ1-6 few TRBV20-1 CSARDFGTAYNSPLHF
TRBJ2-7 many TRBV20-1 CSAQQGGPYEQYF
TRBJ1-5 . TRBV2 CASSGESLTQPQHF
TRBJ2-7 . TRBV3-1 CASSQTGDQEQYF
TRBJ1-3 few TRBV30 CAWGVRSGNTIYF
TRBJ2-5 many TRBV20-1 CSANWGSGVEETQYF
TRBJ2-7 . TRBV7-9 CASSLAAGGWYEQYF
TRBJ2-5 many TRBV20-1 CSARDGRETQYF
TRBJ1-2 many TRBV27 CASSPQGNYGYTF
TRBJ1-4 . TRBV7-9 CASSLDMWTSSEKLFF
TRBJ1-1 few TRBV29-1 CSVDLGYTEAFF
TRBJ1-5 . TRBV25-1 CASSRETERNQPQHF
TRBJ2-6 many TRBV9 CASSVSPGANVLTF
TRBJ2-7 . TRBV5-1 CASSLDRHNEQYF
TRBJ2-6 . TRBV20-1 CSVGTGFPGANVLTF
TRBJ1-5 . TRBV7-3 CASSLDSAKADQPQHF
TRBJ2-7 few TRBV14 CASSQEGARGSYEQYF
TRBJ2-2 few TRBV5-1 CASNTMIPNTGELFF
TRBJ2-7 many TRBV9 CASSVGRDGDRVEQYF
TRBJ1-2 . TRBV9 CASSGGPLDEAGYTF
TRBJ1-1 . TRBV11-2 CASSPIGTALSKPMNTEAFF
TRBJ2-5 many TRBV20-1 CSAIDRGEALQETQYF
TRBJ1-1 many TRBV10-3 CATEHVRGNTEAFF
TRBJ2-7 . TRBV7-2 CASNTQATRDPSYEQYF
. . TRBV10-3 CASVDSGRAGEQYF
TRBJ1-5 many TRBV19 CASSHWGQPQHF
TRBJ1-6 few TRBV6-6 CASSYVGGRGSSYNSPLHF
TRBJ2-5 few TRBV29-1 CSVDYSTGVGAETQYF
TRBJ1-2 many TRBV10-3 CAISLGEVVSGYTF
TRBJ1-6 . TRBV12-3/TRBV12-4 CASSLNTENSPLHF
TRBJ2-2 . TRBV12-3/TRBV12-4 CASSPHGGGGNTGELFF
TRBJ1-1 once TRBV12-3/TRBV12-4 CASSRTVRTLNTEAFF
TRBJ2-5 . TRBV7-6 CASSLAKTGYF
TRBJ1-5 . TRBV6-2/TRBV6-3 CASLEQTGNQPQHF
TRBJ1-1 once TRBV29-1 CSTRRTPNTEAFF
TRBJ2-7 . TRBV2 CASSGGGYYEQYF
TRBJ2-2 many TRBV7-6 CASSLIADRGRRDGELFF
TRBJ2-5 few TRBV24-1 CATSDVTGRSETQYF
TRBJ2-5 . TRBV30 CAWSGPGQETQYF
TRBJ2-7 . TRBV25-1 CASSDEDRASYEQYF
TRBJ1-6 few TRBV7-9 CASSYTRVGPPLHF
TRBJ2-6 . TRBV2 CASSEADRVTGANVLTF